One and the same sample provided the 30 T cell receptor beta chains below, sequenced in a study of beta chain features in type 1 diabetes listed by TCRdb under 2018. Paper-wide results and their limitations: A moderate but significant shortening of TCRB CDR3 length was observed in type 1 diabetes patients in all four CD4+ subsets.

The method was the immunoSEQ multiplex PCR assay. The entire isolated RNA was reverse transcribed using the High Capacity cDNA Reverse Transcription Kit, and thus expressed TCRB transcripts were sequenced. Imported from immuneACCESS, the table was reduced by TCRdb to in-frame sequences with V and J called. These copies leave out some clones; in studies compared against another copy, an unresolved V gene accounts for under half, and the cause of the remainder is not known. Across this sample there are 41,000 or so clones, with 66% seen only once. The ten largest clonotypes hold less than 2% of the sample. These TCRs are of unknown antigen specificity. The sequenced material came from Tregs from blood. Per the publication, the cell subset or site label means: regulatory CD4+ T cells. These receptors all come from a man aged 25 to 40 with type 1 diabetes. Some clones in this sample may be carry-over from other donors' samples.

This clone has more than one count but fewer than ten. The CDR3 DNA is TGTGCCAGCAGCCCGTTCGGGGGGGTAAATCAGCCCCAGCATTTT. Its translation is CASSPFGGVNQPQHF. V gene TRBV7-2 combines with J gene TRBJ1-5; D possibly corresponds to TRBD1 (5 bases). The ends were cut back, 5 bases at V and 4 bases at J, with 15 bases in the middle. This CDR3 is 15 amino acids long. Germline-derived CDR1 and CDR2 are SGHTA and FQGNSA.

The chain joins TRBV25-1 to TRBJ1-1, with TRBD1 identical over 8 bases. After removal of 7 bases from V and 1 base from J, the junction contained 8 bases not matched to a gene. Germline V gene lookup returns CDR1 MGHDK and CDR2 SYGVNS. The CDR3 runs 15 residues. Written as DNA, the CDR3 is TGTGCCAGCAACCTGACAGGGGTTGGGAACACTGAAGCTTTCTTT. Translation: CASNLTGVGNTEAFF.

The CDR3 DNA sequence: TGTGCCAGCAGCCTACAGGAGACCAACACTGAAGCTTTCTTT. Protein sequence: CASSLQETNTEAFF. This rearrangement joins TRBV2 to TRBJ1-1, with D maybe TRBD1 (5 bases). Trimming took off 6 bases at V and 2 bases at J, with 13 bases between the two ends. The CDR3 has 14 residues. Per germline, CDR1 SNHLY and CDR2 FYNNEI.

This clone was detected once. The rearrangement joins TRBV19 to TRBJ1-6; D remains unclear. CDR3 length: 14 residues. Germline CDR1 and CDR2: LNHDA and SQIVND (reference sequence). V gave up 5 bases and J gave up 13 bases, with 18 bases separating them. Here the CDR3 DNA reads TGTGCCAGTAGTTCACGAACTGGCGTAGCGCCCCTCCACTTT. Protein: CASSSRTGVAPLHF.

This clone occurred a few times. This sequence joins TRBV5-6 and TRBJ2-1, with 8 positions matching TRBD2. Germline-derived CDR1 and CDR2 are SGHDT and YYEEEE. CDR3 length equals 16 residues. V gave up 0 bases and J gave up 0 bases; unmatched junction bases: 2. The CDR3 DNA sequence: TGTGCCAGCAGCTTGGAGGGGACTAGCTCCTACAATGAGCAGTTCTTC. The encoded protein is CASSLEGTSSYNEQFF.

This clone was counted a single time. The V gene is TRBV6-5, the J gene TRBJ2-7; 9 nucleotides match TRBD2. This CDR3 spans 14 amino acids. Germline V CDR1 and CDR2: MNHEY, SVGAGI. The CDR3 coding sequence is TGTGCTAGTAGGGGGAGCGGGGGGCCCTACGAGCAGTACTTC. It yields the protein CASRGSGGPYEQYF.

This clone turned up a few times. The chain links TRBV14 to TRBJ2-7; TRBD2 might be the D (5 bases). Trimming took 2 bases from V and 1 from J, leaving 15 bases between them. The CDR3 runs 16 residues. Per the germline V gene, CDR1 is SGHDN and CDR2 is FVKESK. As DNA, the CDR3 is TGTGCCAGCAGCCAACCCGCGGGCCGTGGGTCCTACGAGCAGTACTTC. It codes for CASSQPAGRGSYEQYF.

This chain joins TRBV5-4 and TRBJ1-1; D perhaps matches TRBD1 (6 bases). Trimming pared 4 bases from V and 1 base from J, leaving 14 bases between. This CDR3 spans 15 amino acids. CDR1 SGHNT and CDR2 YYREEE come from the germline V gene (reference sequence). DNA for the CDR3: TGTGCCAGCAGCGCACGACAGGCCCCGAACACTGAAGCTTTCTTT. Encoded protein: CASSARQAPNTEAFF.

J is TRBJ2-5 and V is TRBV7-9, with D possibly TRBD1 on 6 matching bases. The J call may be in error: the DNA end matches TRBJ2-7 better. This CDR3 contains 14 residues. Germline V CDR1 and CDR2: SEHNR, FQNEAQ (reference sequence). CDR3 coding DNA: TGTGCCAGCAGCTTAGAGTTGGACAGACACGAGCAGTACTTC. Its protein product is CASSLELDRHEQYF.

The V and J genes are TRBV5-1 and TRBJ2-5; 11 bases match TRBD2. V lost 0 bases and J lost 1; bases outside the gene matches: 2. The CDR3 is 16 residues long. Germline V gene data show CDR1 as SGHRS and CDR2 as YFSETQ. The CDR3 sequence: CASSLALAGAQETQYF. CDR3 nucleotide sequence: TGCGCCAGCAGCTTGGCACTAGCGGGGGCCCAAGAGACCCAGTACTTC.

This chain links TRBV5-4 with TRBJ1-1; 7 nucleotides agree with TRBD1. Germline V gene lookup returns CDR1 SGHNT and CDR2 YYREEE (reference sequence). Trimming took 9 bases from V and 1 from J; bases not matched to a gene: 9. The CDR3 contains 14 residues. DNA of the CDR3: TGTGCCACCAAGGGGGCGGCTACGAACACTGAAGCTTTCTTT. Translation gives CATKGAATNTEAFF.

This clone was seen a few times. The rearrangement uses TRBV4-1 and TRBJ2-3; possibly TRBD2 for D (6 bases). CDR3 length equals 15 residues. V was cut by 1 base and J by 4 bases, with 12 bases left in between. CDR1 and CDR2 (germline): MGHRA, YSYEKL. CDR3 sequence (DNA): TGCGCCAGCAGCCAAGGTTTGGCGGGGCCAGATACGCAGTATTTT. This gives the protein CASSQGLAGPDTQYF.

Relative to its sample, this clone is medium-sized (0.01 to 0.1%). The chain employs TRBV2 and TRBJ2-7, with TRBD1 matching over 12 bases. This CDR3 spans 13 amino acids. J gave up 4 bases and V 10 bases, and 5 bases lay outside the gene matches. Germline CDR1 is SNHLY and CDR2 is FYNNEI. In nucleotides, the CDR3 is TGTGCCACAAGGGACAGGGGGCTGTACGAGCAGTACTTC. Encoded protein: CATRDRGLYEQYF.

The chain employs TRBV6-5 and TRBJ2-1; unclear D gene. The ends were cut back, 5 bases at V and 7 bases at J, with 12 bases in the middle. There are 13 residues in the CDR3. Germline V gives CDR1 MNHEY, CDR2 SVGAGI. In DNA form, the CDR3 reads TGTGCCAGCAGTCCTTGGGCTACGAATGAGCAGTTCTTC. Translation: CASSPWATNEQFF.

CDR3: CASSAGGYPYNEQFF. CDR3 in DNA: TGTGCCAGCAGCGCTGGGGGGTACCCCTACAATGAGCAGTTCTTC. This chain connects TRBV9 to TRBJ2-1; a possible D gene is TRBD2 (6 bases). The germline V gene has CDR1 SGDLS and CDR2 YYNGEE. Deletions cut 3 bases from V and 2 bases from J, with 12 bases between. This CDR3 region has 15 residues.

The V call is TRBV7-2, the J call TRBJ2-5, with 11 positions matching TRBD2. Per the germline V gene, CDR1 is SGHTA and CDR2 is FQGNSA. This CDR3 comprises 16 residues. J gave up 2 bases and V 1 base, and 3 bases lay outside the gene matches. As DNA, the CDR3 is TGTGCCAGCAGCTTAGGACTAGCGGGGCCACAAGAGACCCAGTACTTC. This translates into CASSLGLAGPQETQYF.

The chain carries TRBV5-1 and TRBJ2-3, with 9 bases that match TRBD2. Germline values: CDR1 SGHRS, CDR2 YFSETQ. The length of the CDR3 is 14 residues. The V segment lost 0 bases and the J segment 14 bases; nucleotides outside the gene matches: 10. The CDR3 here is CASSLATSGTGRYF. The CDR3 bases are TGCGCCAGCAGCTTGGCGACTAGCGGAACCGGGCGGTATTTT.

The chain recombines TRBV10-3 with TRBJ2-7; TRBD1 aligns across 7 bases. CDR1 and CDR2 (germline): ENHRY, SYGVKD. The CDR3 runs 13 residues. J was trimmed by 5 bases and V by 6 bases; bases with no gene match: 7. The CDR3 sequence is CAIRETGTHEQYF. CDR3 nucleotide sequence: TGTGCCATCAGGGAGACAGGGACCCACGAGCAGTACTTC.

This clone was detected only a few times. This chain connects TRBV18 to TRBJ2-3; 7 bases match TRBD1. CDR1 is KGHSH, CDR2 LQKENI, per germline. The trim removed 0 bases at V and 2 bases at J, leaving 5 bases unmatched. The length of the CDR3 is 16 residues. CDR3 protein: CASSPPWDSVTDTQYF. As DNA, the CDR3 is TGTGCCAGCTCACCACCGTGGGACAGTGTCACAGATACGCAGTATTTT.

The chain is built from TRBV7-3 and TRBJ2-1, with 12 bases identical to TRBD2. CDR1 is SGHTA, CDR2 FQGTGA, per germline. With 5 bases clipped from V and 0 bases from J, the junction kept 8 bases outside the gene matches. CDR3 size: 18 residues. The CDR3 sequence is CASSPGLAGPSSYNEQFF. The CDR3 DNA reads TGTGCCAGCAGCCCCGGACTAGCGGGGCCTAGCTCCTACAATGAGCAGTTCTTC.

This chain uses TRBV6-1 with TRBJ2-3; no clear D gene. The CDR3 contains 16 residues. Per germline, CDR1 MNHNS and CDR2 SASEGT. The V gene lost 3 bases and the J gene lost 0 bases, with 13 bases spanning the gap. CDR3 protein: CASSDGLTASTDTQYF. In DNA, the CDR3 is TGTGCCAGCAGTGATGGGCTTACGGCAAGCACAGATACGCAGTATTTT.

The CDR3 DNA reads as TGTGCCAGCTCACCGATGGTCGAGCGAGATTGCACCTTC. Its protein is CASSPMVERDCTF. The chain recombines TRBV18 with TRBJ1-2; D is unresolved. V was clipped by 3 bases and J by 13 bases, with 18 bases between them. There are 13 residues in the CDR3. From germline, CDR1 is KGHSH and CDR2 LQKENI.

This clone showed up just a few times. The chain employs TRBV2 and TRBJ1-4; D call uncertain. V gave up 6 bases and J gave up 5 bases, with 7 bases separating them. Per germline, CDR1 SNHLY and CDR2 FYNNEI. CDR3 length equals 12 residues. In DNA, the CDR3 is TGTGCCAGCAGGGTTGGCAATGAAAAACTGTTTTTT. It yields the protein CASRVGNEKLFF.

The chain is built from TRBV4-3 and TRBJ1-1; a weak D match, TRBD1 (5 bases). The CDR3 extends over 13 amino acids. Per germline, CDR1 LGHNA and CDR2 YSLEER. The CDR3 coding sequence is TGCGCGACAGCGCGACAGCCCCTCACTGAAGCTTTCTTT. It yields the protein CATARQPLTEAFF.

DNA for the CDR3: TGTGCCAGCAGCTCCCTAGCGGGGGGTGCGCAGTATTTT. Translated: CASSSLAGGAQYF. V gene TRBV7-9 combines with J gene TRBJ2-3; 11 bases line up with TRBD2. Unmatched junction bases numbered 4, after V lost 4 bases and J lost 10 bases. CDR1 and CDR2 (germline): SEHNR, FQNEAQ (reference sequence). This CDR3 is 13 amino acids long. The whole variable domain, remainder taken from reference TRBV7-9 and TRBJ2-3, is DTGVSQNPRHKITKRGQNVTFRCDPISEHNRLYWYRQTLGQGPEFLTYFQNEAQLEKSRLLSDRFSAERPKGSFSTLEIQRTEQGDSAMYLCASSSLAGGAQYFGPGTRLTVL.

CDR3 sequence: CSAPQGYYGYTF. DNA of the CDR3: TGCAGCGCACCACAGGGTTACTATGGCTACACCTTC. The chain employs TRBV29-1 and TRBJ1-2, with D possibly TRBD1 on 6 matching bases. This CDR3 has 12 amino acids. Germline CDR1 is SQVTM and CDR2 is ANQGSEA. V lost 7 bases and J lost 3, with 12 bases in between.

This chain connects TRBV7-2 to TRBJ2-7, with TRBD2 matching 13 bases. The CDR3 spans 15 residues. V gave up 1 base and J gave up 4 bases; unmatched junction bases: 1. Looked up from germline, CDR1 is SGHTA and CDR2 is FQGNSA. CDR3 protein: CASSLGLAGGYEQYF. CDR3 sequence (DNA): TGTGCCAGCAGCTTAGGACTAGCGGGGGGTTACGAGCAGTACTTC.

The chain carries TRBV18 and TRBJ1-5; no reliable D call. Trimming cost V 2 bases and J 2 bases, with 10 bases left between them. The length of the CDR3 is 15 residues. Germline V gene data show CDR1 as KGHSH and CDR2 as LQKENI. CDR3 coding DNA: TGTGCCAGCTCACCATCGGTGCAGGGCAATCAGCCCCAGCATTTT. Translated, it gives CASSPSVQGNQPQHF.

CDR3 nucleotide sequence: TGTGCCAGCAGCTTGGAAAGGACAAATTCACCCCTCCACTTT. Translating it yields CASSLERTNSPLHF. The chain combines TRBV5-4 with TRBJ1-6; a weak D match, TRBD1 (5 bases). The CDR3 totals 14 residues. Germline V gene lookup returns CDR1 SGHNT and CDR2 YYREEE (reference sequence). V shed 0 bases and J shed 7 bases, with 8 bases lying between them.

V gene TRBV5-1 combines with J gene TRBJ2-1, with D maybe TRBD2 (6 bases). Trimming took off 4 bases at V and 4 bases at J, with 12 bases between the two ends. CDR3 length: 14 residues. The germline CDR1 and CDR2 sequences are SGHRS and YFSETQ. The CDR3 DNA reads TGCGCCAGCAGCGCTTCAGGGACTTACAATGAGCAGTTCTTC. Its protein product is CASSASGTYNEQFF.